These 21 T cell receptor beta chains share one sample of origin, sequenced in a study of T cell clonality in common variable immunodeficiency. Measured with immunoSEQ multiplex PCR; TCRdb has only the in-frame clones, and not every one. Recorded here are about 52,000 clones, with no singletons, and the ten leading clones hold around 1.8%. Material: peripheral blood mononuclear cells. These receptors were collected from a person aged 18 to 70 in good health.

This clone was counted between two and nine times. Sequencing ends 3 residues short of the CDR3 end; the germline J gene provides the rest. The chain is built from TRBV10-2 and TRBJ2-3; perhaps TRBD1 as D (6 bases). The CDR3 spans 16 residues. Germline V gene data show CDR1 as WSHSY and CDR2 as SAAADI. V was clipped by 8 bases and J by 3 bases, with 21 bases between them. CDR3 region: CASDRTKGELTDTQYF. The CDR3 DNA, read in part, is TGCGCCAGCGACCGCACGAAGGGGGAATTGACAGATACG.

This clone was observed at least ten times. One junction end does not reproduce the germline sequence, and a read error may be involved. The missing CDR3 end, 3 residues past where the read stops, is filled in from the germline J gene. This sample includes further DNA sequences coding for the same CDR3. The rearrangement links TRBV4-2 to TRBJ2-2; TRBD1 matches 7 bases. The CDR3 is made up of 14 amino acids. Germline V gives CDR1 LGHNA, CDR2 YNFKEQ. The CDR3 sequence is CASSRQGRTGELFF. The CDR3 bases that were read are TGCGCCAGCAGCCGACAGGGACGCACCGGGGAG.

This clone appeared many times. Coverage ceases 3 residues before the CDR3 finishes, and the germline J gene fills in the end. The V gene is TRBV20-1, the J gene TRBJ2-1, with 7 bases that match TRBD2. The germline CDR1 and CDR2 sequences are DFQATT and SNEGSKA (reference sequence). This CDR3 has 14 amino acids. After removal of 3 bases from V and 4 bases from J, the junction contained 6 bases not matched to a gene. The CDR3 loop is CSASGLADYNEQFF. Incomplete CDR3 DNA: TGCAGTGCTAGTGGGCTAGCGGATTACAATGAG.

Notes on this clone: The CDR3 is cut off 3 residues early in the read; its end comes from the germline J gene. The chain joins TRBV7-9 to TRBJ1-1, with TRBD1 identical over 9 bases. Germline CDR1 SEHNR, CDR2 FQNEAQ (reference sequence). The CDR3 is 14 residues long. Germline trimming cut 4 bases from V and 4 bases from J; bases unmatched to any gene: 4. This CDR3 reads CASSWGQGGTEAFF. The part of the CDR3 DNA that was read is TGTGCCAGCAGCTGGGGACAGGGTGGCACTGAA.

This clone was detected ten times or more. The missing CDR3 end, 3 residues past where the read stops, is filled in from the germline J gene. V gene TRBV7-9 combines with J gene TRBJ1-4, with D perhaps TRBD1 (6 bases). The ends were cut back, 3 bases at V and 8 bases at J, with 16 bases in the middle. This CDR3 has 15 residues. Germline CDR1 and CDR2: SEHNR and FQNEAQ (reference sequence). CDR3 residues: CASSLKQGSVEKLFF. CDR3 DNA (partial): TGTGCCAGCAGCTTGAAACAGGGATCGGTGGAAAAA.

This clone has more than one count but fewer than ten. The CDR3 is CASSRRDRERETQYF. Incomplete CDR3 DNA: TGCGCCAGCTCCCGCCGGGACAGGGAGAGGGAGACG. This chain uses TRBV5-1 with TRBJ2-3; TRBD1 matches at 9 bases. The read terminates 3 residues ahead of where the CDR3 ends, so the germline J gene completes it. This CDR3 comprises 15 residues. The germline CDR1 and CDR2 sequences are SGHRS and YFSETQ. The variable domain in full, with the rest retrieved from reference TRBV5-1 and TRBJ2-3, is KAGVTQTPRYLIKTRGQQVTLSCSPISGHRSVSWYQQTPGQGLQFLFEYFSETQRNKGNFPGRFSGRQFSNSRSEMNVSTLELGDSALYLCASSRRDRERETQYFGPGTRLTVL.

At least ten counts were recorded for this clone. The read finishes 3 residues shy of the CDR3 end, and the germline J gene is used to complete it. The rearrangement uses TRBV19 and TRBJ1-5; tentatively, D is TRBD1 (6 bases). The V end was cut by 2 bases, the J end by 4 bases, with 15 bases between. Germline CDR1 LNHDA, CDR2 SQIVND (reference sequence). This CDR3 region has 16 residues. CDR3 DNA (partial): TGTGCCAGTAGTATAACCTCGGACAGAAGGAATCAGCCC. Translated, it gives CASSITSDRRNQP. The whole CDR3 reads CASSITSDRRNQPQHF.

The covered CDR3 bases are TGTGCCAGCAGCTTGAGTGGCGGGGAGACC. It codes for CASSLSGGET. The whole CDR3 sequence reads CASSLSGGETQYF. The V gene is TRBV11-2, the J gene TRBJ2-5, with a weak D call TRBD2 (5 bases). The sequence runs out 3 residues before the end of the CDR3; the remainder is reconstructed from the germline J gene. From germline, CDR1 is SGHAT and CDR2 FQNNGV. The ends were cut back, 3 bases at V and 5 bases at J, with 10 bases in the middle. The CDR3 loop spans 13 amino acids. The whole variable domain, remainder taken from reference TRBV11-2 and TRBJ2-5, is EAGVAQSPRYKIIEKRQSVAFWCNPISGHATLYWYQQILGQGPKLLIQFQNNGVVDDSQLPKDRFSAERLKGVDSTLKIQPAKLEDSAVYLCASSLSGGETQYFGPGTRLLVL.

This clone showed up many times. Read coverage stops 3 residues before the CDR3 terminus; the germline J gene supplies the remainder. The gene calls are TRBV12-3 or TRBV12-4 and TRBJ2-7; 8 positions agree with TRBD1. V lost 1 base to trimming and J lost 5 bases; unmatched junction nucleotides: 13. CDR3 length: 17 residues. Incomplete CDR3 DNA: TGTGCCAGCAGTTTAGAAGACCCAGGGGGCGCCTACCACGAG. Encoded protein: CASSLEDPGGAYHE. The entire CDR3 sequence reads CASSLEDPGGAYHEQYF.

This clone was seen many times. The read is 3 residues too short to cover the CDR3 end, so that end is filled in from the germline J gene. J is TRBJ2-3 and V is TRBV2, with 16 bases aligning to TRBD2. Looked up from germline, CDR1 is SNHLY and CDR2 is FYNNEI. This CDR3 spans 14 amino acids. The V segment lost 10 bases and the J segment 5 bases; nucleotides outside the gene matches: 3. The CDR3: CATGLAGGEDTQYF. The CDR3 DNA, read in part, is TGTGCCACGGGACTAGCGGGAGGGGAAGATACG. The full variable domain, completed using reference TRBV2 and TRBJ2-3, is EPEVTQTPSHQVTQMGQEVILRCVPISNHLYFYWYRQILGQKVEFLVSFYNNEISEKSEIFDDQFSVERPDGSNFTLKIRSTKLEDSAMYFCATGLAGGEDTQYFGPGTRLTVL.

This clone was counted at least ten times. Read data end 3 residues before the CDR3 end; the end is taken from the germline J gene. The gene calls are TRBV7-6 and TRBJ2-5, with 10 bases fitting TRBD1. After removal of 7 bases from V and 5 bases from J, the junction contained 10 bases not matched to a gene. Germline V gene sequence: CDR1 SGHVS, CDR2 FNYEAQ. CDR3 size: 15 residues. CDR3 bases read: TGTGCCAGCAATAGGGGACAGGGGATGTGGGAGACC. Protein product: CASNRGQGMWET. The complete CDR3 sequence is CASNRGQGMWETQYF.

This clone came up many times. The observed sequence ends 3 residues before the CDR3 terminus, with the missing tail filled in from the germline J gene. V is TRBV20-1 and J is TRBJ1-2; 11 nucleotides align to TRBD1. The CDR3 has 13 residues. J lost 7 bases, V lost 4 bases, and 5 bases had no gene match. CDR1 is DFQATT, CDR2 SNEGSKA, per germline (reference sequence). The sequenced CDR3 bases are TGCAGTGCTACCTCCGGGACAGGGGGTGGC. It codes for CSATSGTGGG. In full, the CDR3 is CSATSGTGGGYTF.

In this sample, this clone turned up many times. The sequence runs out 3 residues before the end of the CDR3; the remainder is reconstructed from the germline J gene. This sequence joins TRBV7-2 and TRBJ1-2; a possible D gene is TRBD1 (5 bases). Germline V gene lookup returns CDR1 SGHTA and CDR2 FQGNSA. The CDR3 runs to 13 residues. The CDR3 sequence is CASNLNPGDGYTF. The sequenced part of the CDR3 DNA is TGTGCCAGCAACCTCAACCCGGGGGACGGC.

In regard to this clone: The read terminates 3 residues ahead of where the CDR3 ends, so the germline J gene completes it. The rearrangement uses TRBV7-2 and TRBJ2-1; D uncertain. In germline, CDR1 is SGHTA, CDR2 FQGNSA. The CDR3 consists of 12 residues. The V end lost 5 bases, the J end lost 7 bases, and 9 bases lay between the germline ends. The CDR3 spells CASSPSRNEQFF. The sequenced part of the CDR3 DNA is TGTGCCAGCAGCCCCTCGAGGAATGAG.

This clone was recorded at least ten times. The read finishes 3 residues shy of the CDR3 end, and the germline J gene is used to complete it. This rearrangement joins TRBV13 to TRBJ2-2; possibly TRBD2 for D (5 bases). This CDR3 contains 15 residues. Trimming left V 5 bases short and J 0 bases short, with 10 bases between. Germline V gives CDR1 PRHDT, CDR2 FYEKMQ (reference sequence). The CDR3 is CASSAGLPNTGELFF. CDR3 bases read: TGTGCCAGCAGCGCCGGACTCCCGAACACCGGGGAG.

In this sample, this clone turned up many times. The limits of the CDR3 on the DNA are not certain, so only TCRdb's listed CDR3 is given. The chain employs TRBV20-1 and TRBJ2-1; the table names TRBD1, a call not compared with the DNA. The CDR3 has 15 residues if both end residues are counted. In germline, CDR1 is DFQATT, CDR2 SNEGSKA (reference sequence). The CDR3 reads CSANVRAREYNEQFF.

In its sample, this clone was seen a few times. Coverage ceases 3 residues before the CDR3 finishes, and the germline J gene fills in the end. The rearrangement links TRBV30 to TRBJ2-2, with 8 bases aligning to TRBD1. The CDR3 consists of 16 residues. The germline gives CDR1 GTSNPN, CDR2 SVGIG (reference sequence). CDR3 residues: CAWGPRGRKIGEKLFF. The DNA read from the CDR3 is TGTGCCTGGGGACCCAGGGGGCGCAAGATAGGGGAAAAG.

This clone was observed a handful of times. Read coverage stops 3 residues before the CDR3 terminus; the germline J gene supplies the remainder. The chain recombines TRBV29-1 with TRBJ2-1, with 9 positions matching TRBD2. The CDR3 covers 14 residues. Germline-derived CDR1 and CDR2 are SQVTM and ANQGSEA. V was pared by 4 bases and J by 3 bases, with 4 bases of the junction left unmatched. The sequenced part of the CDR3 DNA is TGCAGCGTTGCGCTAGCGGGGTACTACAATGAG. This encodes CSVALAGYYNE. The full CDR3 sequence reads CSVALAGYYNEQFF.

The sample holds many counts of this clone. Sequencing ends 3 residues short of the CDR3 end; the germline J gene provides the rest. This chain uses TRBV12-3 or TRBV12-4 with TRBJ2-5, with a possible D match to TRBD2 (6 bases). This CDR3 region has 16 residues. Trimming pared 4 bases from V and 3 bases from J, leaving 18 bases between. The CDR3 reads CASSSQRDFQEETQYF. The covered CDR3 bases are TGTGCCAGCAGTTCGCAAAGGGACTTTCAGGAAGAGACC.

A word on this clone: A much larger clone lies a single base off, so this may be a read error. The read is 3 residues too short to cover the CDR3 end, so that end is filled in from the germline J gene. This chain connects TRBV20-1 to TRBJ2-7; perhaps TRBD1 as D (5 bases). V dropped 5 bases and J dropped 5 bases, with 16 bases sitting between them. The CDR3 runs to 13 residues. CDR1 is DFQATT, CDR2 SNEGSKA, per germline (reference sequence). The DNA read from the CDR3 is TGCAGTGCTTTCGAGAGACAGTCCCACGAG. Residues: CSAFERQSHE. The full CDR3 sequence reads CSAFERQSHEQYF.

Many counts were recorded for this clone. CDR3 residues: CASSLGALSDTQYF. CDR3 DNA, as far as it was read: TGTGCCAGCAGCTTAGGGGCGCTCTCAGATACG. The rearrangement links TRBV11-2 to TRBJ2-3, with D unclear. The CDR3 extends 3 residues past the end of the read, so its final part is completed from the germline J gene. Trimming cost V 1 base and J 4 bases, with 9 bases left between them. Germline lookup yields CDR1 SGHAT and CDR2 FQNNGV. The CDR3 has 14 residues.